The clone carrying this T cell receptor beta chain has just a few counts. Investigators reverse transcribed all isolated RNA, so they sequenced expressed TCRB transcripts. The assay was immunoSEQ multiplex PCR, and TCRdb's table has in-frame clones only and misses some. The table has roughly 500,000 clones, 30% seen once. The CDR3 totals 15 residues. Per the germline V gene, CDR1 is LNHNV and CDR2 is YYDKDF (reference sequence). V was pared by 0 bases and J by 2 bases, with 11 bases between. This specimen comes from a study of beta chain features in type 1 diabetes. The rearrangement joins TRBV15 to TRBJ2-7; no firm D call. Sequencing was performed on naive CD4+ T cells from blood. This TCR derives from a man aged 18 to 35 in good health. The CDR3 nucleotides read TGTGCCACCAGCAGAGATGTGACGGTTACCTACGAGCAGTACTTC. It encodes CATSRDVTVTYEQYF.